This is a list of T cell receptor beta chains from one sample in a study of beta chain features in type 1 diabetes. Method: immunoSEQ multiplex PCR; TCRdb's copy keeps in-frame clones and lacks some. The sample contains about 400,000 clones, around 13% of which appear only once. The sample was naive CD4+ T cells from blood. These receptors came from a young woman with type 1 diabetes. The CDR3 runs from the conserved cysteine through the conserved F or W. Each record gives: D gene, V gene, clone size, J gene, CDR3 DNA, CDR3 protein. A D gene is named only where the DNA matches it firmly. Clone size is shown for a subset of rows, as once, few, many or a class of expanded clone.

>TRBD1|TRBV6-6|few|TRBJ1-2
TGTGCCAGCAGTTACGGACAGGGGACTAACTATGGCTACACCTTC
CASSYGQGTNYGYTF
>TRBD2|TRBV7-2|NA|TRBJ2-1
TGTGCCAGCAGCACAGTGGGACTAGCGGGGGGGCGGGTTGAGCAGTTCTTC
CASSTVGLAGGRVEQFF
>TRBD2|TRBV2|few|TRBJ2-7
TGTGCCAGCAGTGATCAGAGAGCGGGGGGTGGCGAGCAGTACTTC
CASSDQRAGGGEQYF
>TRBD2|TRBV6-1|few|TRBJ2-5
TGTGCCAGCAGTGAAGAGGGGGGGGCGGGGGGAAAGACCCAGTACTTC
CASSEEGGAGGKTQYF
>TRBD1|TRBV6-1|NA|TRBJ2-7
TGTGCCAGCAACCAGGGGGCAAACGAGCAGTACTTC
CASNQGANEQYF
>TRBD1|TRBV5-1|few|TRBJ2-2
TGCGCCAGCAGCTCGCGGACAGGGAACACCGGGGAGCTGTTTTTT
CASSSRTGNTGELFF
>TRBD1|TRBV19|few|TRBJ1-5
TGTGCCAGTAGCAACCCTGGGACAGGGGGTCAGCCCCAGCATTTT
CASSNPGTGGQPQHF
>NA|TRBV9|NA|TRBJ2-3
TGTGCCAGCAGCGTTTTCGCAGATACGCAGTATTTT
CASSVFADTQYF
>TRBD2|TRBV30|few|TRBJ2-7
TGTGCCTGGAGTGTAGGGGCTAGCGGGTTCTACGAGCAGTACTTC
CAWSVGASGFYEQYF
>TRBD2|TRBV25-1|NA|TRBJ2-5
TGTGCCAGCAGTGAAGGACTAGCGGGGCACCAAGAGACCCAGTACTTC
CASSEGLAGHQETQYF
>NA|TRBV18|few|TRBJ1-2
TGTGCCAGCTCTCCCGCCCGACAACCAAACTATGGCTACACCTTC
CASSPARQPNYGYTF
>NA|TRBV7-2|few|TRBJ2-5
TGTGCCAGCAGCCGTACAGGTCTCCAAGAGACCCAGTACTTC
CASSRTGLQETQYF
>NA|TRBV7-2|NA|TRBJ2-7
TGTGCCAGCAGCCAGGACTCCTACGAGCAGTACTTC
CASSQDSYEQYF
>NA|TRBV5-1|few|TRBJ2-1
TGCGCCAGCAGCACTGGGGCTCCGACTGGCAACAATGAGCAGTTCTTC
CASSTGAPTGNNEQFF
>NA|TRBV20-1|NA|TRBJ2-5
TGCAGTGCTAGAGGTCGGGAGACCCAGTACTTC
CSARGRETQYF
>NA|TRBV7-6|NA|TRBJ2-5
TGTGCCAGCAGCGGGCTACGGGGGAGGGAGACCCAGTACTTC
CASSGLRGRETQYF
>TRBD1|TRBV4-3|NA|TRBJ1-6
TGCGCCAGCAGCCAAGTTGACAGGGGGCGGTCACCCCTCCACTTT
CASSQVDRGRSPLHF
>NA|TRBV7-2|few|TRBJ2-1
TGTGCCAGCAGCTTAGGCGGATCCTTCACCAATGAGCAGTTCTTC
CASSLGGSFTNEQFF
>NA|TRBV19|few|TRBJ2-1
TGTGCCAGCGCGACAGAATCCTACAATGAGCAGTTCTTC
CASATESYNEQFF
>NA|TRBV7-9|few|TRBJ2-2
TGTGCCAGCAGCCCCCCAGGCCCCGGGGAGCTGTTTTTT
CASSPPGPGELFF
>NA|TRBV4-1|NA|TRBJ2-1
TGCGCCAGCAGCCAAGAACAATCCTACAATGAGCAGTTCTTC
CASSQEQSYNEQFF
>NA|TRBV2|NA|TRBJ1-1
TGTGCCAGCGGCAGGCTCATGAACACTGAAGCTTTCTTT
CASGRLMNTEAFF
>NA|TRBV7-2|few|TRBJ2-5
TGTGCCAGCAGCTTAGCGCGAGGTCTAGTTTTGGAGACCCAGTACTTC
CASSLARGLVLETQYF
>NA|TRBV7-2|NA|TRBJ2-7
TGTGCCAGCGGACCCGCGTCCGGGGTCACCTACGAGCAGTACTTC
CASGPASGVTYEQYF
>NA|TRBV7-2|few|TRBJ1-6
TGTGCCAGCAGCTCAGGCCATAATTCACCCCTCCACTTT
CASSSGHNSPLHF
>TRBD2|TRBV28|NA|TRBJ2-7
TGTGCCAGCATTAACAGCCTAGCGGGAGTCTACGAGCAGTACTTC
CASINSLAGVYEQYF
>NA|TRBV7-3|NA|TRBJ2-3
TGTGCCAGCAGCTTAAGTCCGCTAACCGGGGCAGATACGCAGTATTTT
CASSLSPLTGADTQYF